In this sample, the clone carrying this T cell receptor beta chain turned up many times. The antigen is not known. Unique molecular identifiers (one per individual cDNA molecule) were attached. MiXCR, run by TCRdb on the 5' RACE reads, gives a single entry per CDR3 protein. Here the sample spans 65,000 to 85,000 distinct CDR3 sequences, less than 15% being singletons. This specimen comes from a study of early T cells in non-severe SARS-CoV-2 infection. Study information: RNA in bulk from unsorted whole blood was sequenced, and chains were unpaired.

Trimming cost V 6 bases and J 0 bases, with 13 bases left between them. The CDR3 covers 14 residues. Germline CDR1 and CDR2: SGHKS and YYEKEE (reference sequence). Whole-study results and caveats: Matching results from VDJdb favored anti-spike CD8 responses, leaving private and CD4 specificities undetected.

The sequence was obtained from an adult who was a healthcare worker with PCR-confirmed SARS-CoV-2 infection or an uninfected control (not recorded which). V gene TRBV5-5 combines with J gene TRBJ2-7; TRBD2 might be the D (5 bases). The sample comprised whole blood. The CDR3 protein is CASKPGERSYEQYF. CDR3 nucleotides: TGTGCCAGCAAGCCCGGGGAGCGCTCCTACGAGCAGTACTTC.